This T cell receptor beta chain was identified during a study of shared clonotypes between healthy human individuals. The length of the CDR3 is 12 residues. V was trimmed by 2 bases and J by 4 bases, leaving 4 bases between them. Germline assignment: CDR1 SGHDT and CDR2 YYEEEE. Repertoires were generated with immunoSEQ multiplex PCR, while TCRdb's copy carries only in-frame clones and drops some. The repertoire consists of around 1.9 million clones, with 85% to 95% occurring once and the leading ten covering approximately 1.7%. Naive CD8 cells were CD45RO-negative, positively selected for CCR7, excluding terminally differentiated effector memory CD45RA+ cells.

The chain has TRBV5-6 and TRBJ2-1; D gene ambiguous. What was sequenced was naive CD8+ T cells from PBMCs. The TCR originated in a young man in good health. Some clones in this sample may be carry-over from other donors' samples. The CDR3 sequence: CASSLQYNEQFF. The CDR3 coding sequence is TGTGCCAGCAGCTTACAGTACAATGAGCAGTTCTTC.